The present TCR beta chain was sequenced within a study of sequential checkpoint blockade in melanoma. Across the whole study: After both sequences, patients received maintenance nivolumab. DNA from 91 pretreatment tumor samples underwent TCRβ immunosequencing. Approximately 20 patients had tumor biopsies before treatment and at week 13.

This clone appeared a few times. Sequenced by immunoSEQ multiplex PCR; TCRdb stores in-frame clones only, minus some. The sample yields 8,500 to 9,000 clones, 20% to 25% seen once. Treatment meaning: randomized to nivolumab then ipilimumab (arm A) or the reverse (arm B). The V gene's germline CDR1 is LGHNT and CDR2 FRNRAP. This CDR3 is built from 12 residues. This sequence joins TRBV12-5 and TRBJ1-3; the match to TRBD1 covers 7 bases. The specimen was tumor tissue (inferred from file names), collected from a patient given nivolumab and ipilimumab in sequence. The TCR sequence derives from a human donor with melanoma. DNA for the CDR3: TGTGCCAGCACAGGGGTTGGAAACACCATATATTTT. The encoded protein is CASTGVGNTIYF.